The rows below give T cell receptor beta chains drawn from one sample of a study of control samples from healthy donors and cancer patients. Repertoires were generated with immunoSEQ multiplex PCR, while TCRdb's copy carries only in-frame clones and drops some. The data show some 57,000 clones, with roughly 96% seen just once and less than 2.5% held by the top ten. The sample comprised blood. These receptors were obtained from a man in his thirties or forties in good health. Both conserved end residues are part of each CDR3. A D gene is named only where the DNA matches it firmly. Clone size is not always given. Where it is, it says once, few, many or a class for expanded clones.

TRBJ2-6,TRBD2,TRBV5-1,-,TGCGCCAGCGGGATAGCGGGAGGAGGTGGGGCCAACGTCCTGACTTTC,CASGIAGGGGANVLTF
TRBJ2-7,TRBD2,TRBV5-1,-,TGCGCCAGCAGCTTGGCCAAAGGGGCGGGAGGCACCTACGAGCAGTACTTC,CASSLAKGAGGTYEQYF
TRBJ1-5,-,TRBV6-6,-,TGTGCCGGGAGGGAGACAGCTAACAATCCACCCCAGCATTTT,CAGRETANNPPQHF
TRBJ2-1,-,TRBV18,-,TGTGCCAGCTCACCTCAAACTAGGAATGAGCAGTTCTTC,CASSPQTRNEQFF
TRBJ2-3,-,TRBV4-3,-,TGCGCCAGCAGCCACGCCGCAGGGGAGGACACAGATACGCAGTATTTT,CASSHAAGEDTDTQYF
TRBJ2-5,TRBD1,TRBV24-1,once,TGTGCCACAGGGGACAGGGGGCAAGAGACCCAGTACTTC,CATGDRGQETQYF
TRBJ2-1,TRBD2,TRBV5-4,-,TGTGCCAGCAGCTTGCGGGAGGAATCCTACAATGAGCAGTTCTTC,CASSLREESYNEQFF
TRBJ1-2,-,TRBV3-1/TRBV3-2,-,TGTGCCAGCAGCCAAGAAGCAGGGACTAACTATGGCTACACCTTC,CASSQEAGTNYGYTF
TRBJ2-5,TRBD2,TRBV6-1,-,TGTGCCAGCAGTGAAGGGGCGGGAGGGGGCGAGACCCAGTACTTC,CASSEGAGGGETQYF
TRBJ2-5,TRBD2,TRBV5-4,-,TGTGCCAGCAGCGGGGAGGGGAGGGTACAAGAGACCCAGTACTTC,CASSGEGRVQETQYF
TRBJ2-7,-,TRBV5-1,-,TGCGCCAGCAGCTCGAATGTTATGGACGAGCAGTACTTC,CASSSNVMDEQYF
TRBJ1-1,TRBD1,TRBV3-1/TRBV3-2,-,TGTGCCAGCAGCCAGGGAACAGGGGGAACTGAAGCTTTCTTT,CASSQGTGGTEAFF
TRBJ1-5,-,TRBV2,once,TGTGCCAGCAGTCAGGCCTCCAATCAGCCCCAGCATTTT,CASSQASNQPQHF
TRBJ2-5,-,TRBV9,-,TGTGCCAGCAGCGTCGACAGGGAGGAAGAGACCCAGTACTTC,CASSVDREEETQYF
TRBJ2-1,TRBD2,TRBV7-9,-,TGTGCCAGCAGCCGTAGCGGGGGAGTGAGAAATGAGCAGTTCTTC,CASSRSGGVRNEQFF
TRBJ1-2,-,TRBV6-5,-,TGTGCCAGCAGTTACGCGACAGCATATGGCTACACCTTC,CASSYATAYGYTF
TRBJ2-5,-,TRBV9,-,TGTGCCAGCAGCGTATCCGGTGGAAAAGAGACCCAGTACTTC,CASSVSGGKETQYF
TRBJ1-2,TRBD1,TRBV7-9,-,TGTGCCAGCAGCACAGGGACAGGAGGGCCTTACACCTTC,CASSTGTGGPYTF
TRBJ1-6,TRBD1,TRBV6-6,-,TGTGCCAGCAGCTATATAAGGGGGGACAGGGGGCAAGGATCCTATAATTCACCCCTCCACTTT,CASSYIRGDRGQGSYNSPLHF
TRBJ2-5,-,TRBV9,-,TGTGCCAGCAGCGTAGGTGGAGAGACCCAGTACTTC,CASSVGGETQYF
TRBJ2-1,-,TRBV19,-,TGTGCCAGTAGTATCGGGGGAGCCTACAATGAGCAGTTCTTC,CASSIGGAYNEQFF
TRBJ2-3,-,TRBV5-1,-,TGCGCCAGCAGCTTGGGCGGCACAGATACGCAGTATTTT,CASSLGGTDTQYF
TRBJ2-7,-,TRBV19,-,TGTGCCAGTTCTGCTCATGAAAACTCCTACGAGCAGTACTTC,CASSAHENSYEQYF
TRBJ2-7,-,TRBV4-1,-,TGCGCCAGCAGCCAACCCACTAGGGGCGGGGAGCAGTACTTC,CASSQPTRGGEQYF
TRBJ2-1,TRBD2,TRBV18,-,TGTGCCAGCTCACCGAGACTAGCGGGAGATGAAAATGAGCAGTTCTTC,CASSPRLAGDENEQFF
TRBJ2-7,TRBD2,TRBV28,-,TGTGCCAGCTGTTCGGGACCGGGGGCCTGGCGGGCCCCGGGACTAGCGGGAGAGCACGAGCAGTACTTC,CASCSGPGAWRAPGLAGEHEQYF
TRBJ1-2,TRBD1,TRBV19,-,TGTGCCTCCGGTCTGGGACAGGCCTATGGCTACACCTTC,CASGLGQAYGYTF
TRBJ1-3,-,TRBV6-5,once,TGTGCCAGCAGTTACTCTCGGGGGAGCTCTGGAAACACCATATATTTT,CASSYSRGSSGNTIYF
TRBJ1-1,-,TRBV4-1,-,TGCGCCAGCAGCCAAAGCCTAACCCCGGGACAGAACACTGAAGCTTTCTTT,CASSQSLTPGQNTEAFF
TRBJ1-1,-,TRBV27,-,TGTGCCAGCAGTTTAAGGCCGGACGGGGGGACTGAAGCTTTCTTT,CASSLRPDGGTEAFF
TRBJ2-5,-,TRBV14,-,TGTGCCAGCAGCCAAGATATCGGGACCCAGTACTTC,CASSQDIGTQYF
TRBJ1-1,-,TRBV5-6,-,TGTGCCAGCAGACCCGGGTTAGGCGACACTGAAGCTTTCTTT,CASRPGLGDTEAFF
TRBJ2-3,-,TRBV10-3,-,TGTGCCATCAGGTGGGGCGGATCTAGCACAGATACGCAGTATTTT,CAIRWGGSSTDTQYF
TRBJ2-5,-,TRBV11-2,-,TGTGCCAGCAGCTTAGACCTGTGGGGGAAACCCTTTCAAGAGACCCAGTACTTC,CASSLDLWGKPFQETQYF
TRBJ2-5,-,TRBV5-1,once,TGCGCCAGCAGCGCGCAAGAGACCCAGTACTTC,CASSAQETQYF
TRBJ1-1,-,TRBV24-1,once,TGTGCCACCAAACAGGGCGCGAACACTGAAGCTTTCTTT,CATKQGANTEAFF
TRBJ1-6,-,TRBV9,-,TGTGCCAGCAGCGTGGCGAATAATTCACCCCTCCACTTT,CASSVANNSPLHF
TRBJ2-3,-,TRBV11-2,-,TGTGCCAGCAGCTTACTTCGCAGCGGCTCCACAGATACGCAGTATTTT,CASSLLRSGSTDTQYF
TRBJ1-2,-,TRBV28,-,TGTGCCAGCACCTCGGACCGGGCGGAAAGGGGCTACACCTTC,CASTSDRAERGYTF
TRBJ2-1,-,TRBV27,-,TGTGCCAGCAGTTTAGAGCAGGGGATGCCTTATAAGCAGTTCTTC,CASSLEQGMPYKQFF
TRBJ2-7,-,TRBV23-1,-,TGCGCCAGCAGTCAACCCAGCAGGGTGTACGAGCAGTACTTC,CASSQPSRVYEQYF
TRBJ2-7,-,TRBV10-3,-,TGTGCCATCAGCCTCACCGGGACGGGCCCCTACGAGCAGTACTTC,CAISLTGTGPYEQYF
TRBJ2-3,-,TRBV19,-,TGTGCCAGTAGTGAAGGCCAACCTGCGGATACGCAGTATTTT,CASSEGQPADTQYF
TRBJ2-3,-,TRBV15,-,TGTGCCACCAGCAGAGAGCGGGGCAGTAGCACAGATACGCAGTATTTT,CATSRERGSSTDTQYF
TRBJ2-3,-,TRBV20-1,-,TGCAGTGCTATTGGGAATACGCAGTATTTT,CSAIGNTQYF
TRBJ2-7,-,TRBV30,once,TGTGCCTGGAGTGGGAAGGGGAGGTTCGAGCAGTACTTC,CAWSGKGRFEQYF
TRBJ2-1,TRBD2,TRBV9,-,TGTGCCAGCAGCGTAGGACTAGCGCACTTAAGCTCCTACAATGAGCAGTTCTTC,CASSVGLAHLSSYNEQFF
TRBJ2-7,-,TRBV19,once,TGTGCCAGTAGTGCCCTTTTCGCCGAGCAGTACTTC,CASSALFAEQYF
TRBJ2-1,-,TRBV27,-,TGTGCCAGCAGTTTCCTGGGAGATGAGCAGTTCTTC,CASSFLGDEQFF
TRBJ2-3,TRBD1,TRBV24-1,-,TGTGCCACCAGTGATGCGGGACAGGGAGCAGATACGCAGTATTTT,CATSDAGQGADTQYF
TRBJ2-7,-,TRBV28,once,TGTGCCAGCAAGGGCTACGAGCAGTACTTC,CASKGYEQYF
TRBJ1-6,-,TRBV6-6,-,TGTGCCAGCAGTTACCTCAGGGATTCACCCCTCCACTTT,CASSYLRDSPLHF